The clone carrying this TCR beta chain was observed a handful of times. The antigen remains unidentified. What was sequenced were expressed TCRB transcripts, since all of the isolated RNA had been reverse transcribed. The repertoire was sequenced with immunoSEQ multiplex PCR; TCRdb's copy has only in-frame clones and lacks some. The table shows about 650,000 clones, with 12% occurring only once. The data stem from a study of beta chain features in type 1 diabetes. Study observations and caveats: The study found fewer insertions and more deletions at VDJ junctions in type 1 diabetes patients. A moderate, significant TCRB CDR3 shortening appeared in type 1 diabetes across four CD4+ subsets. With patients and controls alike, PCR might favor shorter templates to an equal degree. The naive, central memory and Treg TCRB repertoires looked more alike in patients than they did in healthy donors.

Per the germline V gene, CDR1 is SGHRS and CDR2 is YFSETQ. The junction had 8 bases not matched to a gene; V was cut back by 4 bases and J by 10 bases. The CDR3 is 14 amino acids. This chain uses TRBV5-1 with TRBJ2-1; 10 positions match TRBD1. The sequence was obtained from a young man with type 1 diabetes. Sequencing was carried out using naive CD4+ T cells from blood. The CDR3 loop is CASSPGQGTGEQFF. In DNA, the CDR3 is TGCGCCAGCAGCCCGGGACAGGGGACCGGGGAGCAGTTCTTC.